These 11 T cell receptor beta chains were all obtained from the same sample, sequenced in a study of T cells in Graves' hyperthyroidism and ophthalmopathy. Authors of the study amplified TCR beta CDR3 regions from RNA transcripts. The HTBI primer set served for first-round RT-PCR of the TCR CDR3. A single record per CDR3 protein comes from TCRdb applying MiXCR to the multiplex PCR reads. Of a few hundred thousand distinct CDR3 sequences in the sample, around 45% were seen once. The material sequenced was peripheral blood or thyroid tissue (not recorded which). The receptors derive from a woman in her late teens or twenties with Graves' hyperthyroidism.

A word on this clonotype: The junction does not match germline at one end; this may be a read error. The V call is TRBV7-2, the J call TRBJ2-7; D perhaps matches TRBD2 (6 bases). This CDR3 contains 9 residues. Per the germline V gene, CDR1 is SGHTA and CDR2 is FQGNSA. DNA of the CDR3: TGTGCCAGCAGCCCGACTAGGTTCTTC. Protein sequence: CASSPTRFF.

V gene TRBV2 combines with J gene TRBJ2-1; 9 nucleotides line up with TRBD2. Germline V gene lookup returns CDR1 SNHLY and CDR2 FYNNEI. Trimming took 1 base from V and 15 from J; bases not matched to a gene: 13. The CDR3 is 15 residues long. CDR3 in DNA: TGTGCCAGCAGTGAAGGACTAGCGGCCAATCGCAGGAGGTTCTTC. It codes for CASSEGLAANRRRFF.

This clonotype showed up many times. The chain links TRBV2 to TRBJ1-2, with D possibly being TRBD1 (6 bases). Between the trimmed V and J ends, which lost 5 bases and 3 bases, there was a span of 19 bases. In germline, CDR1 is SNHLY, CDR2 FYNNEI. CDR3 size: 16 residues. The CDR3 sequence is CASSSADSGSYYGYTF. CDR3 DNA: TGTGCCAGCAGTTCCGCGGACAGCGGATCCTACTATGGCTACACCTTC.

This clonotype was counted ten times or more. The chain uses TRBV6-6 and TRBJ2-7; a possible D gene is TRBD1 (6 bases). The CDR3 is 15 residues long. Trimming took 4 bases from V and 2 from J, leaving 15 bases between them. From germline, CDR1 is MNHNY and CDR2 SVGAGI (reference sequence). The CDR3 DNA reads TGTGCCAGCAGTTCCAACCCCGGGACAACCTACGAGCAGTACTTC. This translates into CASSSNPGTTYEQYF.

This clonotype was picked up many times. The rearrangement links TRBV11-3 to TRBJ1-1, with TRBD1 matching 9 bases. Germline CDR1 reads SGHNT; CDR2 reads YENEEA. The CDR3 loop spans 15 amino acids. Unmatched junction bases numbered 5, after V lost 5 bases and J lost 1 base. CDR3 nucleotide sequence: TGTGCCAGCAGCCTCCGGACAGGGGAGAACACTGAAGCTTTCTTT. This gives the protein CASSLRTGENTEAFF.

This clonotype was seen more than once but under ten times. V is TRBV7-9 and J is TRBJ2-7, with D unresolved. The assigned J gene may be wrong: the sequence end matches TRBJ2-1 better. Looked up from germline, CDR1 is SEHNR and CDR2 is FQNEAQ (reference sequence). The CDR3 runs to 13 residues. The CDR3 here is CASSLGEHNEQFF. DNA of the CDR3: TGTGCCAGCAGCTTAGGAGAACACAATGAGCAGTTCTTC.

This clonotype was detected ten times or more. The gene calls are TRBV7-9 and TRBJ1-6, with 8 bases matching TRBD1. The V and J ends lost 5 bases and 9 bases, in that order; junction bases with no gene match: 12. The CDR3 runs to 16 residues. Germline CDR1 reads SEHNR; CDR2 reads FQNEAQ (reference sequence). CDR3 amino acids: CASSKTGQGASSPLHF. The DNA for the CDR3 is TGTGCCAGCAGCAAGACGGGGCAGGGGGCTAGTTCACCCCTCCACTTT.

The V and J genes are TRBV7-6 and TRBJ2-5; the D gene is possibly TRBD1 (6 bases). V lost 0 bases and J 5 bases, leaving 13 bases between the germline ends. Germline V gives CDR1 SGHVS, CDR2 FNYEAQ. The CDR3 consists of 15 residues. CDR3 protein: CASSLAAGRGETQYF. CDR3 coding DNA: TGTGCCAGCAGCTTAGCCGCGGGTAGGGGGGAGACCCAGTACTTC.

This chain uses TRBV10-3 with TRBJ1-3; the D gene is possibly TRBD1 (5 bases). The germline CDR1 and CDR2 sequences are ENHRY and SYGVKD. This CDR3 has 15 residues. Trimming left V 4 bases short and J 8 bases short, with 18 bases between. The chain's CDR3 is CAISGSGGDGYTIYF. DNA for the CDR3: TGTGCCATCAGTGGGTCAGGAGGGGATGGCTACACCATATATTTT.

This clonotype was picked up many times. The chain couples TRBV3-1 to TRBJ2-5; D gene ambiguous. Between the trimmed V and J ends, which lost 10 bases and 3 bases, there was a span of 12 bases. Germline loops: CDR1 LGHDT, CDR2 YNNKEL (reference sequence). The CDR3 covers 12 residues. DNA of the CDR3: TGTGCCACCCAGGATCCGAAAGAGACCCAGTACTTC. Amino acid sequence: CATQDPKETQYF.

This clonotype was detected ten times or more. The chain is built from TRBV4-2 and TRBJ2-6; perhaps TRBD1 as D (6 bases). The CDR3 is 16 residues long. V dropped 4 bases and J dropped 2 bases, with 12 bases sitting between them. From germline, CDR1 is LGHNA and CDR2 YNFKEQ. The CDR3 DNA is TGTGCCAGCAGCCCACAGGGTGCGGCTGGGGCCAACGTCCTGACTTTC. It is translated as CASSPQGAAGANVLTF.